The clone carrying this T cell receptor (beta chain) showed up many times. The data were taken from a study of response to subunit inactivated influenza vaccine. MiXCR, run by TCRdb on the RT-PCR reads, gives a single entry per CDR3 protein. The sample records 500,000 to 550,000 distinct CDR3 sequences, roughly 25% being singletons. This CDR3 spans 15 amino acids. The germline V gene has CDR1 SGHTA and CDR2 FQGTGA. The trim removed 4 bases at V and 2 bases at J, leaving 5 bases unmatched. The same sample was also used in a study of T cells expressing NK-cell markers. In that study: It was by 5'RACE template switching with UMIs that TCR beta cDNA was made.

This chain uses TRBV7-3 with TRBJ2-3, with 8 nucleotides matching TRBD2. This clonotype originated in a man aged 50 or older who received an inactivated influenza vaccine. Sequenced here: CD4+ T cells sorted from PBMCs, sampled approximately 13 days after vaccination. CDR3 DNA sequence: TGTGCCAGCAGCTGGGGCGGGAGGTCCACAGATACGCAGTATTTT. It specifies CASSWGGRSTDTQYF. Full variable domain (remainder filled in from reference TRBV7-3 and TRBJ2-3): GAGVSQTPSNKVTEKGKYVELRCDPISGHTALYWYRQSLGQGPEFLIYFQGTGAADDSGLPNDRFFAVRPEGSVSTLKIQRTERGDSAVYLCASSWGGRSTDTQYFGPGTRLTVL.